This TCR beta chain appears in the sequencing data of a study of T cells in tumors after PD-1 blockade. The trim removed 4 bases at V and 6 bases at J, leaving 9 bases unmatched. This CDR3 spans 15 amino acids. Germline lookup yields CDR1 LGHNA and CDR2 YNFKEQ. Clones were read by immunoSEQ multiplex PCR, and TCRdb kept only the in-frame ones, dropping some. The table records approximately 47,000 clones, 65% to 85% of them present only once. The sequencing here drew on PBMCs, taken before anti-PD-1 therapy. The J gene is TRBJ2-7, the V gene TRBV4-2; the match to TRBD1 covers 10 bases. The receptor comes from a human donor with advanced basal cell or squamous cell carcinoma (not recorded which). The CDR3 loop reads CASSPRGQGLSEQYF. The CDR3 bases are TGTGCCAGCAGCCCTCGGGGACAGGGGTTATCCGAGCAGTACTTC.